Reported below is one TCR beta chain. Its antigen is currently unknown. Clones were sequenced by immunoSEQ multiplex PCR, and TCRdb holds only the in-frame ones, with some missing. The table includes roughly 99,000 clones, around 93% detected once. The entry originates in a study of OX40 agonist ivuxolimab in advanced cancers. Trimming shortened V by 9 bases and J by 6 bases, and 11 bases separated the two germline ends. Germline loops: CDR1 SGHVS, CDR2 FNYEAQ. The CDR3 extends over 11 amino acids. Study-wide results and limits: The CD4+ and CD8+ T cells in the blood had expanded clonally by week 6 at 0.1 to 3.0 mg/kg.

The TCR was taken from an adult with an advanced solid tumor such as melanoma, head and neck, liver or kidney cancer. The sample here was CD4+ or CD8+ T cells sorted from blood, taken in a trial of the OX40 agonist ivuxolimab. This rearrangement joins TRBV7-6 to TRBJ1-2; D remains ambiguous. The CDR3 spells CASGSTDGYTF. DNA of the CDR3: TGTGCCAGTGGTTCGACGGATGGCTACACCTTC.